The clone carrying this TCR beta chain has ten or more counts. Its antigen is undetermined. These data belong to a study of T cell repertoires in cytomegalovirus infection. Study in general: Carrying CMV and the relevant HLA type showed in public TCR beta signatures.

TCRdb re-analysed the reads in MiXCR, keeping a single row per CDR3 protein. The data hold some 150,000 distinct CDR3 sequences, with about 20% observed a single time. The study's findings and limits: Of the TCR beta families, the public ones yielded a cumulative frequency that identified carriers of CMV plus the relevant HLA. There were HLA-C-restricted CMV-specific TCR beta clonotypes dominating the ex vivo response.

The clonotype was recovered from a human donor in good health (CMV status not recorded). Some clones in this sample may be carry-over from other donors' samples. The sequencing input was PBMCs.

In DNA, the CDR3 is TGTGCCAGCAGAAAGGACAGGGCTCACACCGGGGAGCTGTTTTTT. Amino acids: CASRKDRAHTGELFF. J is TRBJ2-2 and V is TRBV7-3; 8 bases map to TRBD1. CDR1 and CDR2 from the germline V gene are SGHTA and FQGTGA. The CDR3 covers 15 residues. V dropped 6 bases and J dropped 3; count of bases not matched to a gene: 6.